This T cell receptor beta chain was sequenced for a study of T cell repertoires in cytomegalovirus infection. Study in general: As its CMV epitopes, the study selected recently identified HLA-C-restricted and well-studied HLA-B-restricted targets.

Comment on this clonotype: Its matching antigen is unknown.

Germline CDR1 reads SEHNR; CDR2 reads FQNEAQ (reference sequence). The ends were cut back, 7 bases at V and 2 bases at J, with 12 bases in the middle. The CDR3 extends over 13 amino acids. Study findings and constraints: Using cumulative public TCR beta family frequency, the authors identified those who carried CMV together with the relevant HLA. What dominated the ex vivo response were HLA-C-restricted CMV-specific TCR beta clonotypes.

Using its own MiXCR run on the reads, TCRdb lists one record per CDR3 protein. Among nearly 700,000 distinct CDR3 sequences, around 35% were seen once, and the ten largest hold about 20%. This TCR was sampled from a human donor in good health (CMV status not recorded). Some clones in this sample may be carry-over from other donors' samples. V is TRBV7-9 and J is TRBJ2-7, with unresolved D. The sample was cultured PBMCs, taken from culture after CMV antigen stimulation. The CDR3 DNA is TGTGCCAGCACCCCTGGCGACACCTACGAGCAGTACTTC. This codes for CASTPGDTYEQYF.